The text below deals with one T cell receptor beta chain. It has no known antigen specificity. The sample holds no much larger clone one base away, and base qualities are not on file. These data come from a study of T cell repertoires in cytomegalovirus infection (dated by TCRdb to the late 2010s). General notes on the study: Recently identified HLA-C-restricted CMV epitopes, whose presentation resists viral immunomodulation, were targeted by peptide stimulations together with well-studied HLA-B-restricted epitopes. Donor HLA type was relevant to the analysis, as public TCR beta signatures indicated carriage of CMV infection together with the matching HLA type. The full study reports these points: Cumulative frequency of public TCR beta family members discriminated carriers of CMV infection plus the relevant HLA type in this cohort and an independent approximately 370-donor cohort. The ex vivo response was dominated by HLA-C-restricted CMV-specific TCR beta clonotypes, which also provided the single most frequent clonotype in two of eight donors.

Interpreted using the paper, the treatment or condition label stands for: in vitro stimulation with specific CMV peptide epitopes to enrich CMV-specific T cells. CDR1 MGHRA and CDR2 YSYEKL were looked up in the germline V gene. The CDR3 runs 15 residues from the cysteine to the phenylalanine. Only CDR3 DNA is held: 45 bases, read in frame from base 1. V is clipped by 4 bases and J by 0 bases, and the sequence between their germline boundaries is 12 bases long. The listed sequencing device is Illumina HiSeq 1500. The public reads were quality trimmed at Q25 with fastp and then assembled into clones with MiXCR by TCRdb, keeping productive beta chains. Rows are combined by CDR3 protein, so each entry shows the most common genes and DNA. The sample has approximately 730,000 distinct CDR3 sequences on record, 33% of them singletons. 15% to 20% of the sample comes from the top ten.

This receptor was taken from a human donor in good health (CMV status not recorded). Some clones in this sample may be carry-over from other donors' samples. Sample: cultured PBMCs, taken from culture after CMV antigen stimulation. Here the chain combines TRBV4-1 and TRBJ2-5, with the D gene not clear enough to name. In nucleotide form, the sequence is TGCGCCAGCAGCCGGCGACCCGCTAACCAAGAGACCCAGTACTTC. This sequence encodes CASSRRPANQETQYF.